Here is one TCR beta chain with its context. This sample is part of a study of shared T cell receptors in the human thymus. There are 16 residues in the CDR3. J lost 0 bases, V lost 5 bases, and 8 bases had no gene match. Germline values: CDR1 SGHAT, CDR2 FQNNGV. The protocol was immunoSEQ multiplex PCR, while the TCRdb copy is restricted to in-frame clones and leaves out a portion. The sample consists of 500,000 to 550,000 clones, around three quarters of them appearing once. These data also featured in a second study, about human thymus T cells. Per that study: Surgeons resected thymus tissue during corrective heart surgery. Thymic and blood repertoires seemed to favor certain V and J genes. In unrelated individuals, thymic repertoires overlapped highly, according to related research.

The chain links TRBV11-2 to TRBJ2-3; TRBD2 aligns across 7 bases. Source material: thymocytes. This TCR came from a boy less than two years old with a congenital heart defect. The DNA of the CDR3 is TGTGCCAGCAGCCACCTCCGGGAGGATAGCACAGATACGCAGTATTTT. It is translated as CASSHLREDSTDTQYF.